What follows are 9 T cell receptor beta chains derived from one specimen sequenced in a study of blood T cell repertoires in COVID-19. TCRdb's table, derived via immunoSEQ multiplex PCR, lists solely in-frame clones and lacks some. The table records under 65,000 clones, roughly 90% of them present only once. Sequences were obtained from peripheral blood. These receptors came from a human donor in a cohort sampled during active COVID-19.

The chain recombines TRBV7-6 with TRBJ2-7; maybe TRBD1 (5 bases). CDR1 is SGHVS and CDR2 is FNYEAQ in the germline V gene. The CDR3 totals 13 residues. With 4 bases removed from V and 1 base from J, the gap between germline ends came to 8 bases. The CDR3 DNA follows: TGTGCCAGCAGCTCCGACAGATCCTACGAGCAGTACTTC. Encoded protein: CASSSDRSYEQYF.

The gene calls are TRBV7-2 and TRBJ2-7; 7 bases match TRBD1. J lost 5 bases, V lost 5 bases, and 12 bases had no gene match. Germline-derived CDR1 and CDR2 are SGHTA and FQGNSA. The CDR3 contains 15 residues. The DNA for the CDR3 is TGTGCCAGCAGCCTAACCGGACAGGCTGCCCACGAGCAGTACTTC. Protein product: CASSLTGQAAHEQYF.

The rearrangement joins TRBV4-1 to TRBJ1-1; TRBD1 is a possible D gene (5 bases). Germline CDR1 and CDR2: MGHRA and YSYEKL. There are 15 residues in the CDR3. V was cut by 1 base and J by 5 bases, with 14 bases left in between. The CDR3 coding sequence is TGCGCCAGCAGCCAAGGGGGCTGGGCATCGACTGAAGCTTTCTTT. Its protein is CASSQGGWASTEAFF.

The chain carries TRBV6-5 and TRBJ1-6, with D perhaps TRBD1 (6 bases). This CDR3 has 15 amino acids. V was pared by 8 bases and J by 6 bases, with 17 bases between. Germline V gives CDR1 MNHEY, CDR2 SVGAGI. The CDR3 here is CASFPRTATNSPLHF. The CDR3 nucleotides read TGTGCCAGCTTCCCTAGGACAGCAACTAATTCACCCCTCCACTTT.

The chain couples TRBV19 to TRBJ1-3, with D uncertain. The V end lost 0 bases, the J end lost 0 bases, and 9 bases lay between the germline ends. There are 16 residues in the CDR3. Germline V lookup: CDR1 LNHDA, CDR2 SQIVND (reference sequence). The CDR3 protein is CASSIENTVSGNTIYF. CDR3 in DNA: TGTGCCAGTAGTATAGAAAATACAGTCTCTGGAAACACCATATATTTT.

V gene TRBV10-2 combines with J gene TRBJ1-6; tentatively, D is TRBD1 (6 bases). Trimming left V 7 bases short and J 7 bases short, with 11 bases between. Germline V CDR1 and CDR2: WSHSY, SAAADI. This CDR3 is built from 13 residues. The chain's CDR3 is CASIAGANSPLHF. In nucleotides, the CDR3 is TGCGCCAGCATAGCAGGGGCAAATTCACCCCTCCACTTT.

CDR3 in DNA: TGTGCCAGCAGTGCCGGGAATGCAGATACGCAGTATTTT. Amino acids: CASSAGNADTQYF. This chain joins TRBV5-6 and TRBJ2-3; D may be TRBD2 (5 bases). The CDR3 contains 13 residues. Trimming shortened V by 5 bases and J by 4 bases, and 11 bases separated the two germline ends. Germline-derived CDR1 and CDR2 are SGHDT and YYEEEE.

This clone turned up a few times. J is TRBJ1-1 and V is TRBV7-8; D remains ambiguous. The CDR3 runs to 14 residues. Germline V lookup: CDR1 SGHVS, CDR2 FQNEAQ. Between the trimmed V and J ends, which lost 0 bases and 6 bases, there was a span of 11 bases. For the CDR3, the DNA is TGTGCCAGCAGCTTAGCGGTCGATGGAGCTGAAGCTTTCTTT. This encodes CASSLAVDGAEAFF.

The J gene is TRBJ1-6, the V gene TRBV5-4, with TRBD1 as a possible D gene (5 bases). V lost 1 base and J 0 bases, leaving 17 bases between the germline ends. The CDR3 runs to 19 residues. Germline V gene sequence: CDR1 SGHNT, CDR2 YYREEE (reference sequence). CDR3 bases: TGTGCCAGCAGCTTGAGGCCAGACAGCTCGAGCTCCTATAATTCACCCCTCCACTTT. Its translation is CASSLRPDSSSSYNSPLHF.